The 32 T cell receptor beta chains below come from one sample, sequenced in a study of shared clonotypes between healthy human individuals. Clones were read by immunoSEQ multiplex PCR, and TCRdb kept only the in-frame ones, dropping some. The sample has roughly 720,000 clones; about nine tenths are singletons. Sample: memory CD8+ T cells from PBMCs. This sample's subset: CD45RO+ cells pooled with CCR7-negative TemRA cells. The source of these receptors is a man aged 18 to 29 in good health. Some clones in this sample may be carry-over from other donors' samples.

The V call is TRBV5-8, the J call TRBJ2-3; 10 positions agree with TRBD1. CDR3 length equals 14 residues. The germline CDR1 and CDR2 sequences are SGHTS and YDEGEE. V lost 5 bases, J lost 6 bases, and 6 bases stayed unmatched. Written as DNA, the CDR3 is TGTGCCAGCAGTGGGGGACAGGGGAGGGATACGCAGTATTTT. Protein product: CASSGGQGRDTQYF.

The chain combines TRBV11-2 with TRBJ2-2, with D unresolved. The CDR3 runs 16 residues. Trimming pared 4 bases from V and 3 bases from J, leaving 15 bases between. Per germline, CDR1 SGHAT and CDR2 FQNNGV. The DNA for the CDR3 is TGTGCCAGCAGCTCTGACGGCGAACCGGACACCGGGGAGCTGTTTTTT. As protein: CASSSDGEPDTGELFF.

V gene TRBV10-1 combines with J gene TRBJ2-7; D gene uncertain. Trimming stripped 2 bases from V and 0 bases from J, with 5 bases between. This CDR3 spans 13 amino acids. The germline V gene has CDR1 WNHNN and CDR2 SYGVQD (reference sequence). The CDR3 DNA sequence: TGCGCCAGCAGTGAGGGAGTCTCCTACGAGCAGTACTTC. Translated, it gives CASSEGVSYEQYF.

The CDR3 protein is CATSKASGPFYNEQFF. Written as DNA, the CDR3 is TGTGCCACCAGCAAGGCTAGCGGTCCCTTCTACAATGAGCAGTTCTTC. V usage is TRBV15 and J usage is TRBJ2-1; 7 nucleotides align to TRBD2. V shed 4 bases and J 3 bases; nucleotides not matched to a gene: 9. Germline CDR1 and CDR2: LNHNV and YYDKDF (reference sequence). The CDR3 extends over 16 amino acids.

The chain carries TRBV7-9 and TRBJ2-7; no definite D call. The CDR3 is made up of 12 amino acids. V was pared by 5 bases and J by 6 bases, with 11 bases between. The germline V gene has CDR1 SEHNR and CDR2 FQNEAQ (reference sequence). The DNA for the CDR3 is TGTGCCAGCAGCCCAAGGCTCGGCGAGCAGTACTTC. Translating it yields CASSPRLGEQYF.

J is TRBJ2-2 and V is TRBV5-6; D unresolved. Trimming took 2 bases from V and 5 from J, leaving 7 bases between them. Germline V gene data show CDR1 as SGHDT and CDR2 as YYEEEE. This CDR3 spans 13 amino acids. CDR3 protein: CASSFLVTGELFF. The CDR3, as DNA: TGTGCCAGCAGCTTCTTGGTAACCGGGGAGCTGTTTTTT.

This clone appeared a few times. V and J are TRBV10-1 and TRBJ1-1, with a weak D call TRBD1 (6 bases). V lost 2 bases and J 4 bases, leaving 8 bases between the germline ends. The V gene's germline CDR1 is WNHNN and CDR2 SYGVQD (reference sequence). The CDR3 sequence is 13 residues long. Written as DNA, the CDR3 is TGCGCCAGCAGTGAGGGACAGCGCACTGAAGCTTTCTTT. Translating it yields CASSEGQRTEAFF.

The chain carries TRBV28 and TRBJ2-2, with unresolved D. The CDR3 is 14 residues long. V lost 1 base, J lost 5 bases, and 8 bases lay in between. The germline gives CDR1 MDHEN, CDR2 SYDVKM. The CDR3 protein is CASSLLWVTGELFF. The CDR3 DNA reads TGTGCCAGCAGTTTATTATGGGTGACCGGGGAGCTGTTTTTT.

The chain joins TRBV11-2 to TRBJ2-2; 11 bases agree with TRBD1. Per the germline V gene, CDR1 is SGHAT and CDR2 is FQNNGV. Losses at the gene ends were 5 bases for V and 6 bases for J; bases not matched to a gene: 2. The CDR3 length is 14 residues. DNA of the CDR3: TGTGCCAGCAGCGGGGGACAGGGGGCCGGGGAGCTGTTTTTT. Its protein is CASSGGQGAGELFF.

The CDR3 DNA sequence: TGTGCCAGCAGTGAAGGGCTGCTTCTAGCGGGGGGGATAGAGACCCAGTACTTC. As protein: CASSEGLLLAGGIETQYF. This chain links TRBV6-1 with TRBJ2-5; 12 nucleotides agree with TRBD2. V lost 1 base to trimming and J lost 4 bases; unmatched junction nucleotides: 10. The CDR3 consists of 18 residues. The germline gives CDR1 MNHNS, CDR2 SASEGT.

This clone was detected a few times. J is TRBJ1-1 and V is TRBV29-1, with TRBD1 matching over 9 bases. The CDR3 consists of 12 residues. J lost 6 bases, V lost 8 bases, and 7 bases had no gene match. The germline V gene has CDR1 SQVTM and CDR2 ANQGSEA. CDR3 in amino acids: CSFSTGGPEAFF. The CDR3 DNA follows: TGCAGCTTTTCGACAGGGGGGCCTGAAGCTTTCTTT. Combining the CDR3 with reference TRBV29-1 and TRBJ1-1 gives the whole variable domain SAVISQKPSRDICQRGTSLTIQCQVDSQVTMMFWYRQQPGQSLTLIATANQGSEATYESGFVIDKFPISRPNLTFSTLTVSNMSPEDSSIYLCSFSTGGPEAFFGQGTRLTVV.

This clone was recorded once. V usage is TRBV4-2 and J usage is TRBJ1-2; the match to TRBD1 covers 8 bases. The CDR3 runs to 16 residues. Per germline, CDR1 LGHNA and CDR2 YNFKEQ. V gave up 5 bases and J gave up 6 bases; unmatched junction bases: 14. CDR3 sequence: CASSEIPRDRINGYTF. Here the CDR3 DNA reads TGTGCCAGCAGCGAAATCCCCCGGGACAGGATTAATGGCTACACCTTC.

The chain employs TRBV15 and TRBJ1-5; tentative D call: TRBD1 (5 bases). Per the germline V gene, CDR1 is LNHNV and CDR2 is YYDKDF (reference sequence). Deletions cut 2 bases from V and 2 bases from J, with 13 bases between. The CDR3 runs 16 residues. The CDR3 is CATSRKGTVGNQPQHF. CDR3 nucleotide sequence: TGTGCCACCAGCAGAAAAGGGACTGTTGGCAATCAGCCCCAGCATTTT. Drawing the rest from reference TRBV15 and TRBJ1-5, the complete variable domain is DAMVIQNPRYQVTQFGKPVTLSCSQTLNHNVMYWYQQKSSQAPKLLFHYYDKDFNNEADTPDNFQSRRPNTSFCFLDIRSPGLGDTAMYLCATSRKGTVGNQPQHFGDGTRLSIL.

The sample holds a few counts of this clone. This CDR3 reads CASSTAAGELFF. For the CDR3, the DNA is TGTGCCAGCAGCACTGCGGCTGGGGAGCTGTTTTTT. The chain employs TRBV9 and TRBJ2-2, with D unclear. CDR1 SGDLS and CDR2 YYNGEE come from the germline V gene. The CDR3 has 12 amino acids. Trimming took 4 bases from V and 8 from J, leaving 9 bases between them.

In this sample, this clone turned up a few times. Additional DNA sequences in this sample encode the identical CDR3. The chain uses TRBV6-1 and TRBJ1-1; no definite D call. Trimming took off 0 bases at V and 5 bases at J, with 10 bases between the two ends. The germline gives CDR1 MNHNS, CDR2 SASEGT. CDR3 length: 14 residues. CDR3 residues: CASSEAGGWTEAFF. CDR3 nucleotides: TGTGCCAGCAGTGAAGCGGGTGGATGGACTGAAGCTTTCTTT.

The rearrangement uses TRBV13 and TRBJ1-3; tentatively, D is TRBD1 (5 bases). The CDR3 consists of 17 residues. Germline CDR1 PRHDT, CDR2 FYEKMQ (reference sequence). With 0 bases removed from V and 2 bases from J, the gap between germline ends came to 14 bases. The CDR3 sequence: CASSLGLARAAGNTIYF. The CDR3 region has the DNA TGTGCCAGCAGCTTAGGATTGGCCAGGGCGGCTGGAAACACCATATATTTT.

J is TRBJ2-6 and V is TRBV27, with D unclear. The ends were cut back, 6 bases at V and 0 bases at J, with 15 bases in the middle. The CDR3 runs to 17 residues. Looked up from germline, CDR1 is MNHEY and CDR2 is SMNVEV (reference sequence). CDR3 protein: CASSPLTGRSGANVLTF. The CDR3 DNA is TGTGCCAGCAGCCCCCTCACCGGGCGCTCTGGGGCCAACGTCCTGACTTTC.

The chain employs TRBV4-1 and TRBJ2-7; 8 bases are a match to TRBD1. This CDR3 region has 18 residues. The germline V gene has CDR1 MGHRA and CDR2 YSYEKL. V was pared by 0 bases and J by 1 base, with 11 bases of the junction left unmatched. The CDR3 sequence: CASSQDGTPGGPSYEQYF. The CDR3, as DNA: TGCGCCAGCAGCCAAGATGGGACTCCAGGGGGCCCATCCTACGAGCAGTACTTC.

The count of this clone is one. J is TRBJ2-3 and V is TRBV5-4, with D possibly being TRBD1 (5 bases). The V and J ends lost 10 bases and 1 base respectively, with 10 bases between them. This CDR3 region has 12 residues. The V gene's germline CDR1 is SGHNT and CDR2 YYREEE (reference sequence). This chain's CDR3 is CALGVRTDTQYF. CDR3 coding DNA: TGTGCCCTAGGGGTCCGCACAGATACGCAGTATTTT.

The chain recombines TRBV6-4 with TRBJ2-1, with D possibly TRBD2 on 6 matching bases. CDR3 length: 14 amino acids. The V end lost 6 bases, the J end lost 6 bases, and 15 bases lay between the germline ends. Germline V gene data show CDR1 as MRHNA and CDR2 as SNTAGT. CDR3 sequence (DNA): TGTGCCAGCAGCGCCGTCGCGGGGCGCAATGAGCAGTTCTTC. It encodes CASSAVAGRNEQFF.

The chain has TRBV9 and TRBJ2-1; 7 bases match TRBD2. Unmatched junction bases numbered 24, after V lost 1 base and J lost 2 bases. In germline, CDR1 is SGDLS, CDR2 YYNGEE. This CDR3 comprises 22 residues. The CDR3 sequence is CASSVHRNRVAGPYSAYNEQFF. DNA for the CDR3: TGTGCCAGCAGCGTACACCGGAATAGGGTAGCGGGCCCTTACAGCGCCTACAATGAGCAGTTCTTC.

The rearrangement joins TRBV4-2 to TRBJ2-2; TRBD1 matches at 7 bases. V was clipped by 5 bases and J by 0 bases; unmatched bases: 6. CDR1 is LGHNA, CDR2 YNFKEQ, per germline. The CDR3 sequence is 16 residues long. The CDR3 sequence is CASSTRDSSNTGELFF. The CDR3 DNA follows: TGTGCCAGCAGCACCCGGGACAGCTCGAACACCGGGGAGCTGTTTTTT.

This clone was observed a single time. The chain joins TRBV27 to TRBJ2-1; no firm D call. Germline-derived CDR1 and CDR2 are MNHEY and SMNVEV (reference sequence). The CDR3 totals 14 residues. Trimming removed 7 bases from V and 7 bases from J, with 17 bases in between. The CDR3: CASTPGPRRNEQFF. Written as DNA, the CDR3 is TGTGCCAGCACTCCCGGGCCGCGCCGGAATGAGCAGTTCTTC.

This chain joins TRBV4-3 and TRBJ2-7, with D maybe TRBD2 (5 bases). The CDR3 has 12 amino acids. The V gene lost 5 bases and the J gene lost 4 bases, with 9 bases spanning the gap. The germline CDR1 and CDR2 sequences are LGHNA and YSLEER. As DNA, the CDR3 is TGCGCCAGCAGCTTGGAGGATTACGAGCAGTACTTC. Amino acid sequence: CASSLEDYEQYF.

This clone was picked up a small number of times. This rearrangement joins TRBV7-9 to TRBJ1-1; D perhaps matches TRBD1 (5 bases). The CDR3 contains 14 residues. The germline V and J ends were trimmed by 6 bases and 4 bases, with 15 bases remaining between them. Germline lookup yields CDR1 SEHNR and CDR2 FQNEAQ (reference sequence). The CDR3 reads CASRFQLGGTEAFF. CDR3 nucleotides: TGTGCCAGCAGATTCCAACTCGGGGGCACTGAAGCTTTCTTT.

This clone was observed once. V usage is TRBV30 and J usage is TRBJ2-7; TRBD2 agrees at 14 bases. The CDR3 contains 16 residues. Losses at the gene ends were 2 bases for V and 2 bases for J; bases not matched to a gene: 5. Germline V gene lookup returns CDR1 GTSNPN and CDR2 SVGIG (reference sequence). CDR3 sequence (DNA): TGTGCCTGGAGTAGGAAGGGACTAGCGGGAGCCTACGAGCAGTACTTC. This codes for CAWSRKGLAGAYEQYF.

The chain is built from TRBV4-1 and TRBJ1-5; D unresolved. The CDR3 sequence is 13 residues long. Per the germline V gene, CDR1 is MGHRA and CDR2 is YSYEKL. Trimming pared 0 bases from V and 9 bases from J, leaving 9 bases between. The CDR3 is CASSQDLGWPQHF. CDR3 in DNA: TGCGCCAGCAGCCAAGATCTGGGCTGGCCCCAGCATTTT.

The chain combines TRBV29-1 with TRBJ1-1, with D hard to call. V shed 7 bases and J shed 1 base, with 7 bases lying between them. This CDR3 comprises 11 residues. In germline, CDR1 is SQVTM, CDR2 ANQGSEA. The CDR3 DNA sequence: TGCAGCGAGACAAGGAACACTGAAGCTTTCTTT. This codes for CSETRNTEAFF.

This chain connects TRBV7-9 to TRBJ1-2; 8 bases align to TRBD1. CDR1 is SEHNR and CDR2 is FQNEAQ in the germline V gene (reference sequence). After removal of 1 base from V and 0 bases from J, the junction contained 4 bases not matched to a gene. This CDR3 region has 16 residues. The CDR3 DNA is TGTGCCAGCAGCTTAGGGACAGGGCTCCCTAACTATGGCTACACCTTC. Its protein is CASSLGTGLPNYGYTF.

This clone was counted once. The chain uses TRBV7-2 and TRBJ2-7; D not resolved. Looked up from germline, CDR1 is SGHTA and CDR2 is FQGNSA. Trimming pared 2 bases from V and 6 bases from J, leaving 17 bases between. The CDR3 runs 15 residues. CDR3 nucleotides: TGTGCCAGCAGCTTATATGGTGGTCGAGCCTCCGAGCAGTACTTC. It codes for CASSLYGGRASEQYF. The full variable domain, in which reference TRBV7-2 and TRBJ2-7 provide the parts outside the CDR3, is GAGVSQSPSNKVTEKGKDVELRCDPISGHTALYWYRQSLGQGLEFLIYFQGNSAPDKSGLPSDRFSAERTGGSVSTLTIQRTQQEDSAVYLCASSLYGGRASEQYFGPGTRLTVT.

The V and J genes are TRBV9 and TRBJ2-2; the match to TRBD2 covers 11 bases. Trimming took 3 bases from V and 2 from J; bases not matched to a gene: 9. This CDR3 is 18 amino acids long. Germline V gene data show CDR1 as SGDLS and CDR2 as YYNGEE. CDR3 sequence: CASSESVLAGGNTGELFF. The CDR3 DNA sequence: TGTGCCAGCAGCGAGAGCGTCCTAGCGGGAGGCAACACCGGGGAGCTGTTTTTT.

This rearrangement joins TRBV29-1 to TRBJ2-1; 8 bases align to TRBD2. There are 15 residues in the CDR3. Germline values: CDR1 SQVTM, CDR2 ANQGSEA. Trimming removed 8 bases from V and 2 bases from J; junction bases left unmatched: 11. The CDR3 DNA is TGCAGCTCACAAGGGGCTAGCGGGCCCTACAATGAGCAGTTCTTC. The encoded protein is CSSQGASGPYNEQFF.